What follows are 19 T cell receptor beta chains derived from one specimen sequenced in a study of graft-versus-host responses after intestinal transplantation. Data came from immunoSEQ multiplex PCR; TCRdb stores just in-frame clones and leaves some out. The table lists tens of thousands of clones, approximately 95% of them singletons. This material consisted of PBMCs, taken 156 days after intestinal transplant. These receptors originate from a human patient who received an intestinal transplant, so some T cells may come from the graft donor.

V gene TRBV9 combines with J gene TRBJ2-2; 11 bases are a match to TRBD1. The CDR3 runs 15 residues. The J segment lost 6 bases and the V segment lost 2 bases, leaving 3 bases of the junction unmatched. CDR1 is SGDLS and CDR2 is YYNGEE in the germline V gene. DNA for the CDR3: TGTGCCAGCAGCGTTACGGGACAGGGGGCCGGGGAGCTGTTTTTT. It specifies CASSVTGQGAGELFF. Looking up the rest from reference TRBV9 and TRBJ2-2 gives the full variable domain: DSGVTQTPKHLITATGQRVTLRCSPRSGDLSVYWYQQSLDQGLQFLIQYYNGEERAKGNILERFSAQQFPDLHSELNLSSLELGDSALYFCASSVTGQGAGELFFGEGSRLTVL.

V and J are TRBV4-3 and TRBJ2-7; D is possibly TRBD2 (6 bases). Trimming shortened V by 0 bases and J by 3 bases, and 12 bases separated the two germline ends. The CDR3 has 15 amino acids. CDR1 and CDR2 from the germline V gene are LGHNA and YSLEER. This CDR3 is CASSQDRRDLYEQYF. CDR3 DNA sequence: TGCGCCAGCAGCCAAGATCGGCGGGACCTCTACGAGCAGTACTTC.

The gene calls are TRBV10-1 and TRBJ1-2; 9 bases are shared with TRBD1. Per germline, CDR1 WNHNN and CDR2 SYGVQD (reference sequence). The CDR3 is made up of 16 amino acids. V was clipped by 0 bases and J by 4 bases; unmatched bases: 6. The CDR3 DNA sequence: TGCGCCAGCAGTGAGTCGAAGGGACAGGGAGCCTATGGCTACACCTTC. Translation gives CASSESKGQGAYGYTF.

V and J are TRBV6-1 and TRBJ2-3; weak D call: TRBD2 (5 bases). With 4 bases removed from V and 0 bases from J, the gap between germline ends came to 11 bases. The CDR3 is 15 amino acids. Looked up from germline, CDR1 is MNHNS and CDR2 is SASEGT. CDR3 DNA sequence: TGTGCCAGCAGTGTCCCCCGGGGAAGCACAGATACGCAGTATTTT. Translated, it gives CASSVPRGSTDTQYF.

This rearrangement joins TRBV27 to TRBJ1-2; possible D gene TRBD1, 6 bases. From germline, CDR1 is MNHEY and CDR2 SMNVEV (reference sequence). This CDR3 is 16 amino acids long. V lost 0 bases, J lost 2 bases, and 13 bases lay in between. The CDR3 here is CASSLSAQGRNYGYTF. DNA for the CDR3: TGTGCCAGCAGTTTATCGGCTCAGGGGAGGAACTATGGCTACACCTTC.

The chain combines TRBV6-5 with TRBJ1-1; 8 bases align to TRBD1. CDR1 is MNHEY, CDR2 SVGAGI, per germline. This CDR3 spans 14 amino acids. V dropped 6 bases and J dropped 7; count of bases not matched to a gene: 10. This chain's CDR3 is CASSQDRAVLEAFF. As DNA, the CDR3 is TGTGCCAGCAGCCAGGACAGGGCCGTCCTTGAAGCTTTCTTT.

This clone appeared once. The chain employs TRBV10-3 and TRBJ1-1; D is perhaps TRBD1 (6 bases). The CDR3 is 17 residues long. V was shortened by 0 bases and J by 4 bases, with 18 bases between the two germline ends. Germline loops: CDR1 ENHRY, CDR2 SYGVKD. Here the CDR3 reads CAISESTGIEGSTEAFF. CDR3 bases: TGTGCCATCAGTGAGTCAACAGGGATAGAGGGGAGCACTGAAGCTTTCTTT.

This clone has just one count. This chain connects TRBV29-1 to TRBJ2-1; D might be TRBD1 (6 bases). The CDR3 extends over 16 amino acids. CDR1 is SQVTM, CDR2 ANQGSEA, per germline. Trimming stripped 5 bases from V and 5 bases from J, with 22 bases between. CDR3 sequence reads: CSVSEWVGGQNNEQFF. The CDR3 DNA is TGCAGCGTTTCAGAATGGGTTGGTGGACAGAACAATGAGCAGTTCTTC.

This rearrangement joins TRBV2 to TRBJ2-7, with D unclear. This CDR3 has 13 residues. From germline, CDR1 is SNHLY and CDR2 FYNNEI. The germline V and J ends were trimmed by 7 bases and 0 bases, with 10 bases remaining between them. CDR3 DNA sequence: TGTGCCAGCACAGAATTGAGCTCCTACGAGCAGTACTTC. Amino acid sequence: CASTELSSYEQYF.

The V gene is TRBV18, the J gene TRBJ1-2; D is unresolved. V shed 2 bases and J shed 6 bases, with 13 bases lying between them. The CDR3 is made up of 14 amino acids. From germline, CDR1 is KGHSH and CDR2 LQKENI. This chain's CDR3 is CASSPSQAWDGYTF. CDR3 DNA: TGTGCCAGCTCACCATCTCAGGCTTGGGATGGCTACACCTTC. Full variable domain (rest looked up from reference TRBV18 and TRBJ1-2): NAGVMQNPRHLVRRRGQEARLRCSPMKGHSHVYWYRQLPEEGLKFMVYLQKENIIDESGMPKERFSAEFPKEGPSILRIQQVVRGDSAAYFCASSPSQAWDGYTFGSGTRLTVV.

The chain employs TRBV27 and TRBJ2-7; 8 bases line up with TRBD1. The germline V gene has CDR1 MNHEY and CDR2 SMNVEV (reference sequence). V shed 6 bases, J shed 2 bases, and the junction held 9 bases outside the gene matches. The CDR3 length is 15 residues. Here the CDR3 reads CASRPRQGQAYEQYF. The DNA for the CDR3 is TGTGCCAGCAGACCTCGACAGGGACAGGCCTACGAGCAGTACTTC.

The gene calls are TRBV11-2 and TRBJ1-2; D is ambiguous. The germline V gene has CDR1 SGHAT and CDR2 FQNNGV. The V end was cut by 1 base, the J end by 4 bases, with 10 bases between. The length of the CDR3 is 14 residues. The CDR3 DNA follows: TGTGCCAGCAGCTTAGTAGGGCAGACCTATGGCTACACCTTC. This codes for CASSLVGQTYGYTF.

CDR3 sequence (DNA): TGTGCCAGCAGTTTAATAAGCTTCCTAGATACGCAGTATTTT. This translates into CASSLISFLDTQYF. The chain carries TRBV27 and TRBJ2-3; D not resolved. CDR1 and CDR2 from the germline V gene are MNHEY and SMNVEV (reference sequence). The CDR3 sequence is 14 residues long. With 2 bases removed from V and 5 bases from J, the gap between germline ends came to 11 bases.

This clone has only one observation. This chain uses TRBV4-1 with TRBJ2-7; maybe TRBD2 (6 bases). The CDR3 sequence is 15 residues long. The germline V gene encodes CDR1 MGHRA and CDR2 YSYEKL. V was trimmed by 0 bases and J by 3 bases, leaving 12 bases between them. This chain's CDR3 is CASSQDELAVYEQYF. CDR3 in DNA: TGCGCCAGCAGCCAAGATGAACTAGCAGTCTACGAGCAGTACTTC.

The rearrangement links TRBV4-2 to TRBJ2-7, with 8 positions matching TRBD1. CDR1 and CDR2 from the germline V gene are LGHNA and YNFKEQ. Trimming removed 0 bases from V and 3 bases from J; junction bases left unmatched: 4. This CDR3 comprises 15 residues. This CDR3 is CASSQERTGHYEQYF. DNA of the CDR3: TGTGCCAGCAGCCAAGAGAGGACAGGGCACTACGAGCAGTACTTC.

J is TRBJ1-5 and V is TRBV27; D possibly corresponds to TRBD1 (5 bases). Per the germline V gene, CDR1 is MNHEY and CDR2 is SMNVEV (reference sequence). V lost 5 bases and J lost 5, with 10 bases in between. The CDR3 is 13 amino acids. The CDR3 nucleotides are TGTGCCAGCAGTCTGGACACCCATCAGCCCCAGCATTTT. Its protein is CASSLDTHQPQHF.

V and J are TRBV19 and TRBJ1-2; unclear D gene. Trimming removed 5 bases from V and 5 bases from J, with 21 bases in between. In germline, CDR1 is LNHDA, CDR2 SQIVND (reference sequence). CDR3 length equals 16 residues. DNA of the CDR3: TGTGCCAGTAGTCGAATTGGGCCCTCGGAAATTTATGGCTACACCTTC. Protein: CASSRIGPSEIYGYTF.

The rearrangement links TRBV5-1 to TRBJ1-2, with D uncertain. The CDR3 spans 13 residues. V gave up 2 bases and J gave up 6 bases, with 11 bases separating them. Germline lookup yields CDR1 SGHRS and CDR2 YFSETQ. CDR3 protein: CASSLGGFDGYTF. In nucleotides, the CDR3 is TGCGCCAGCAGCTTAGGCGGGTTTGATGGCTACACCTTC.

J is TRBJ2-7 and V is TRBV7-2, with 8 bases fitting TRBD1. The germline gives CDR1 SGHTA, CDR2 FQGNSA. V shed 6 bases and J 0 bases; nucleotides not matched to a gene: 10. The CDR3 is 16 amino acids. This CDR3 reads CASRVRGQVSSYEQYF. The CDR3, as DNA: TGTGCCAGCAGGGTAAGGGGACAGGTTTCCTCCTACGAGCAGTACTTC.